The 29 T cell receptor beta chains below were found in one sample sequenced in a study of regulatory T cells in long-lasting Graves disease. Building the TCR beta libraries relied on iRepertoire HTBI primers, and CDR3 regions underwent Arm-PCR. TCRdb itself ran the multiplex PCR reads through MiXCR, one entry per CDR3 protein. The top ten hold approximately 9.6% of the sample, which has 520,000 or so distinct CDR3 sequences, 9.5% to 15% seen once. Documented time point: newly diagnosed GD, antithyroid drugs for less than 3 months. From RNA extracted from PBMCs, the TCR library was made. The same specimen was also included in a second study, on T cells in Graves' hyperthyroidism and ophthalmopathy.

This material consisted of peripheral blood mononuclear cells (PBMCs), taken at new diagnosis, from a patient treated with antithyroid drugs. The receptors come from a woman between 25 and 40 years old with Graves disease.

At least ten counts were recorded for this clonotype. This chain uses TRBV12-3 or TRBV12-4 with TRBJ2-3; perhaps TRBD2 as D (6 bases). The CDR3 totals 15 residues. V lost 3 bases to trimming and J lost 4 bases, with 14 bases between them. CDR3: CASSFRSAGPDTQYF. The CDR3, as DNA: TGTGCCAGCAGTTTTCGTTCGGCGGGACCAGATACGCAGTATTTT.

This clonotype was detected many times. The J gene is TRBJ1-2, the V gene TRBV2; tentative D call: TRBD1 (6 bases). This CDR3 is built from 14 residues. Per germline, CDR1 SNHLY and CDR2 FYNNEI. In nucleotides, the CDR3 is TGTGCTACCATGAACGAGGGGGTCGGTTATGGCTACACCTTC. This translates into CATMNEGVGYGYTF.

This clonotype was seen at least ten times. The chain employs TRBV7-9 and TRBJ2-7; D tentatively reads TRBD1 or TRBD2 (6 bases each). CDR1 is SEHNR and CDR2 is FQNEAQ in the germline V gene (reference sequence). The germline V and J ends were trimmed by 1 base and 5 bases, with 21 bases remaining between them. This CDR3 is 17 amino acids long. The CDR3 sequence: CASSLGDLGGPSDEQYF. DNA of the CDR3: TGTGCCAGCAGCTTAGGGGATTTAGGGGGGCCAAGCGACGAGCAGTACTTC.

There are many counts of this clonotype. The CDR3 region is CASSPSLSRGDTGELFF. CDR3 coding DNA: TGTGCCAGCAGCCCGAGCCTTTCTAGGGGCGACACCGGGGAGCTGTTTTTT. This sequence joins TRBV6-4 and TRBJ2-2, with D tentatively TRBD1 (5 bases). The CDR3 sequence is 17 residues long. Per the germline V gene, CDR1 is MRHNA and CDR2 is SNTAGT. V was clipped by 6 bases and J by 3 bases, with 20 bases between them.

This clonotype occurred many times. V gene TRBV19 combines with J gene TRBJ2-3; 8 bases are shared with TRBD1. V was clipped by 8 bases and J by 0 bases; unmatched bases: 7. The germline V gene encodes CDR1 LNHDA and CDR2 SQIVND (reference sequence). The CDR3 sequence is 15 residues long. CDR3 amino acids: CASGTDRESTDTQYF. CDR3 DNA: TGTGCCAGTGGGACGGACAGGGAAAGCACAGATACGCAGTATTTT.

This clonotype was seen repeatedly, ten times or more. The chain joins TRBV6-1 to TRBJ1-2, with TRBD1 matching over 8 bases. The germline V gene encodes CDR1 MNHNS and CDR2 SASEGT. The CDR3 extends over 16 amino acids. V shed 7 bases and J 3 bases; nucleotides not matched to a gene: 13. Here the CDR3 reads CASTQGQGFMDYGYTF. The CDR3 DNA reads TGTGCCAGCACCCAAGGACAGGGATTCATGGACTATGGCTACACCTTC.

This clonotype was found once. The chain is built from TRBV6-1 and TRBJ1-2; weak D call: TRBD1 (5 bases). Per the germline V gene, CDR1 is MNHNS and CDR2 is SASEGT. This CDR3 is 16 amino acids long. Trimming cost V 8 bases and J 4 bases, with 23 bases left between them. The DNA for the CDR3 is TGTGCCAGCTCAGGACGGTGGGCAGGGAATAGCTATGGCTACACCTTC. It is translated as CASSGRWAGNSYGYTF.

This clonotype was picked up many times. The J gene is TRBJ2-1, the V gene TRBV2; 7 bases align to TRBD2. The CDR3 is made up of 12 amino acids. V trimming: 1 base; J trimming: 14 bases; junction bases outside the gene matches: 5. The germline CDR1 and CDR2 sequences are SNHLY and FYNNEI. CDR3 bases: TGTGCCAGCAGTGAAGATCTGCGGGAGAAGTTCTTC. Residues: CASSEDLREKFF.

The chain joins TRBV7-8 to TRBJ1-2, with TRBD1 matching 7 bases. V lost 6 bases, J lost 8 bases, and 6 bases stayed unmatched. The CDR3 covers 12 residues. CDR1 and CDR2 (germline): SGHVS, FQNEAQ. The CDR3, as DNA: TGTGCCAGCAGAAACCACAGGGGCGGCTACACCTTC. Its translation is CASRNHRGGYTF.

This clonotype was observed a few times. CDR3 in amino acids: CASSVGGSLFYEQYF. As DNA, the CDR3 is TGTGCCAGCAGCGTAGGTGGGAGTCTCTTCTACGAGCAGTACTTC. The V gene is TRBV9, the J gene TRBJ2-7, with a tentative D call TRBD2 (5 bases). Looked up from germline, CDR1 is SGDLS and CDR2 is YYNGEE. Between the trimmed V and J ends, which lost 0 bases and 3 bases, there was a span of 13 bases. The CDR3 is 15 amino acids.

The table lists this clonotype with many counts. The V and J genes are TRBV28 and TRBJ2-7; maybe TRBD1 (6 bases). CDR1 MDHEN and CDR2 SYDVKM come from the germline V gene. Trimming left V 4 bases short and J 3 bases short, with 16 bases between. The CDR3 consists of 15 residues. The CDR3 bases are TGTGCCAGCAGTTCCCCCGGGACAAGTCACTACGAGCAGTACTTC. Translating it yields CASSSPGTSHYEQYF.

This clonotype has at least ten counts. V and J are TRBV20-1 and TRBJ2-1; the match to TRBD1 covers 7 bases. Germline trimming cut 1 base from V and 0 bases from J; bases unmatched to any gene: 3. The length of the CDR3 is 15 residues. Germline V CDR1 and CDR2: DFQATT, SNEGSKA (reference sequence). CDR3: CSARVPGGSYNEQFF. The CDR3 DNA reads TGCAGTGCTAGAGTCCCAGGGGGCTCCTACAATGAGCAGTTCTTC.

Comment on this clonotype: This may be a read error: a much more frequent sequence differs by one nucleotide. This CDR3 fails to terminate in the conserved phenylalanine or tryptophan, so it likely reflects a read error. V gene TRBV11-2 combines with J gene TRBJ2-1; D may match TRBD1 or TRBD2 (5 bases each). V gave up 3 bases and J gave up 4 bases, with 22 bases separating them. The CDR3 runs to 18 residues. Germline lookup yields CDR1 SGHAT and CDR2 FQNNGV. This CDR3 is CASSFGQGYAGIYNEQFS. CDR3 nucleotides: TGTGCCAGCAGCTTCGGTCAGGGCTACGCGGGTATTTACAATGAGCAGTTCTCC.

This clonotype was seen ten or more times. The V gene is TRBV20-1, the J gene TRBJ2-7; 10 bases match TRBD2. The germline V gene encodes CDR1 DFQATT and CDR2 SNEGSKA (reference sequence). J gave up 3 bases and V 0 bases, and 5 bases lay outside the gene matches. This CDR3 contains 15 residues. Here the CDR3 reads CSARDMTSGFYEQYF. The CDR3 DNA follows: TGCAGTGCTAGAGATATGACTAGCGGGTTCTACGAGCAGTACTTC.

A remark on this clonotype: The junction shows a germline mismatch at one end, possibly a read error. The CDR3 DNA sequence: TGTGCCAGTAGTATTGGGTTCAGCAACACCTTGACTGCAGCTTTCTTT. This codes for CASSIGFSNTLTAAFF. The chain combines TRBV19 with TRBJ1-1; unclear D gene. Germline V gene lookup returns CDR1 LNHDA and CDR2 SQIVND (reference sequence). The length of the CDR3 is 16 residues.

This clonotype was seen a few times. Given the absence of the conserved phenylalanine or tryptophan at the CDR3 end, a read error is likely. The chain has TRBV5-1 and TRBJ2-7, with 9 bases fitting TRBD1. From germline, CDR1 is SGHRS and CDR2 YFSETQ. Unmatched junction bases numbered 0, after V lost 0 bases and J lost 2 bases. This CDR3 is built from 14 residues. The CDR3 region is CASSLGQGAYEQYL. In DNA form, the CDR3 reads TGCGCCAGCAGCTTGGGACAGGGGGCCTACGAGCAGTACCTC.

This clonotype was counted at least ten times. This chain joins TRBV29-1 and TRBJ1-1; no clear D. Germline CDR1 SQVTM, CDR2 ANQGSEA. Trimming pared 4 bases from V and 5 bases from J, leaving 14 bases between. The CDR3 extends over 13 amino acids. The CDR3 DNA follows: TGCAGCGTTGCGACGAGCTTGGGGACTGAAGCTTTCTTT. Its translation is CSVATSLGTEAFF.

This clonotype has ten or more counts. One junction end disagrees with the germline gene, perhaps due to a read error. CDR3 sequence (DNA): TGTGCCAGCAGCCAATTTGACACTGAAGCCTTCTTT. Its protein product is CASSQFDTEAFF. The chain joins TRBV13 to TRBJ1-1; D not resolved. Germline-derived CDR1 and CDR2 are PRHDT and FYEKMQ (reference sequence). The CDR3 length is 12 residues.

This clonotype was seen repeatedly, ten times or more. The chain recombines TRBV15 with TRBJ2-1; 7 bases are shared with TRBD1. V lost 3 bases to trimming and J lost 2 bases; unmatched junction nucleotides: 7. The germline CDR1 and CDR2 sequences are LNHNV and YYDKDF (reference sequence). The CDR3 sequence is 16 residues long. The CDR3 DNA follows: TGTGCCACCAGCAGCCCCGACAGGGTAACCTACAATGAGCAGTTCTTC. Residues: CATSSPDRVTYNEQFF. The complete variable domain, with remaining parts taken from reference TRBV15 and TRBJ2-1, reads DAMVIQNPRYQVTQFGKPVTLSCSQTLNHNVMYWYQQKSSQAPKLLFHYYDKDFNNEADTPDNFQSRRPNTSFCFLDIRSPGLGDTAMYLCATSSPDRVTYNEQFFGPGTRLTVL.

This clonotype was recorded at least ten times. This rearrangement joins TRBV7-9 to TRBJ2-3, with 7 positions matching TRBD1. The CDR3 has 15 residues. Germline-derived CDR1 and CDR2 are SEHNR and FQNEAQ (reference sequence). Trimming at V came to 5 bases and at J to 1 base, leaving 6 bases not matched to a gene. Here the CDR3 reads CASSTWTGRTDTQYF. The DNA of the CDR3 is TGTGCCAGCAGCACTTGGACAGGCCGCACAGATACGCAGTATTTT.

This clonotype has just a few counts. The chain is built from TRBV9 and TRBJ2-1, with 7 positions matching TRBD2. With 3 bases clipped from V and 5 bases from J, the junction kept 8 bases outside the gene matches. The CDR3 runs to 15 residues. CDR1 SGDLS and CDR2 YYNGEE come from the germline V gene. This chain's CDR3 is CASSASSGLHNEQFF. In DNA form, the CDR3 reads TGTGCCAGCAGCGCCTCTAGCGGACTCCACAATGAGCAGTTCTTC.

This clonotype was observed a handful of times. V is TRBV3-1 and J is TRBJ2-4, with no clear D. The germline V and J ends were trimmed by 5 bases and 7 bases, with 12 bases remaining between them. CDR1 and CDR2 (germline): LGHDT, YNNKEL (reference sequence). The CDR3 loop spans 13 amino acids. CDR3 DNA: TGTGCCAGCAGCTCTCACAGTGTTAACATTCAGTACTTC. It is translated as CASSSHSVNIQYF.

There are many counts of this clonotype. V gene TRBV6-1 combines with J gene TRBJ2-1; 7 bases fit TRBD2. This CDR3 has 16 amino acids. The germline V gene encodes CDR1 MNHNS and CDR2 SASEGT. The J segment lost 7 bases and the V segment lost 5 bases, leaving 14 bases of the junction unmatched. The CDR3 here is CASSRPGASGGNEQFF. The CDR3 nucleotides are TGTGCCAGCAGTCGACCCGGCGCTAGCGGAGGTAATGAGCAGTTCTTC.

Regarding this clonotype: This sequence is one base from a far larger clone and is likely a read error. The rearrangement links TRBV5-4 to TRBJ2-1; D possibly matches TRBD1 or TRBD2 (5 bases each). TRBJ2-5 explains the end of the DNA better; the J call may be wrong. There are 19 residues in the CDR3. CDR1 SGHNT and CDR2 YYREEE come from the germline V gene (reference sequence). CDR3 sequence (DNA): TGTGCCAGCAGCTTTTTCGAGTTTCGGGACCAAAAGGGGCAAGAGACCCAGTACTTC. Encoded protein: CASSFFEFRDQKGQETQYF.

Many counts were recorded for this clonotype. In nucleotides, the CDR3 is TGTGCCAGCCTCTTTACGGGTGGCACTGAAGCTTTCTTT. As protein: CASLFTGGTEAFF. This sequence joins TRBV28 and TRBJ1-1, with D uncertain. The CDR3 is 13 amino acids. From germline, CDR1 is MDHEN and CDR2 SYDVKM. V was cut by 8 bases and J by 4 bases, with 14 bases left in between.

Many counts were recorded for this clonotype. This chain joins TRBV28 and TRBJ2-5, with 13 bases fitting TRBD2. From germline, CDR1 is MDHEN and CDR2 SYDVKM. Trimming removed 5 bases from V and 2 bases from J; junction bases left unmatched: 8. The CDR3 covers 17 residues. CDR3 region: CASSTSGTSGVQETQYF. The CDR3 DNA is TGTGCCAGCAGTACCTCCGGGACTAGCGGGGTACAAGAGACCCAGTACTTC.

The V and J genes are TRBV29-1 and TRBJ2-1; D is undetermined. The CDR3 has 11 amino acids. Deletions cut 6 bases from V and 8 bases from J, with 11 bases between. The germline V gene encodes CDR1 SQVTM and CDR2 ANQGSEA. CDR3 DNA sequence: TGCAGCGTAGTCCGATCGGATGAGCAGTTCTTC. Amino acid sequence: CSVVRSDEQFF.

This clonotype occurred many times. This chain connects TRBV4-3 to TRBJ1-2; the D is unclear. Germline CDR1 LGHNA, CDR2 YSLEER. The CDR3 contains 12 residues. The ends were cut back, 0 bases at V and 4 bases at J, with 3 bases in the middle. The CDR3 coding sequence is TGCGCCAGCAGCCAAGACCTCTATGGCTACACCTTC. Its translation is CASSQDLYGYTF.

The table lists this clonotype with a few counts. CDR3 protein: CASSYVDRINYGYTF. CDR3 DNA sequence: TGTGCCAGCAGTTACGTTGACAGAATTAACTATGGCTACACCTTC. This sequence joins TRBV6-2 or TRBV6-3 and TRBJ1-2; possible D gene TRBD1, 5 bases. The germline CDR1 and CDR2 sequences are MNHEY and SVGEGT. Between the trimmed V and J ends, which lost 2 bases and 1 base, there was a span of 11 bases. The CDR3 has 15 residues.